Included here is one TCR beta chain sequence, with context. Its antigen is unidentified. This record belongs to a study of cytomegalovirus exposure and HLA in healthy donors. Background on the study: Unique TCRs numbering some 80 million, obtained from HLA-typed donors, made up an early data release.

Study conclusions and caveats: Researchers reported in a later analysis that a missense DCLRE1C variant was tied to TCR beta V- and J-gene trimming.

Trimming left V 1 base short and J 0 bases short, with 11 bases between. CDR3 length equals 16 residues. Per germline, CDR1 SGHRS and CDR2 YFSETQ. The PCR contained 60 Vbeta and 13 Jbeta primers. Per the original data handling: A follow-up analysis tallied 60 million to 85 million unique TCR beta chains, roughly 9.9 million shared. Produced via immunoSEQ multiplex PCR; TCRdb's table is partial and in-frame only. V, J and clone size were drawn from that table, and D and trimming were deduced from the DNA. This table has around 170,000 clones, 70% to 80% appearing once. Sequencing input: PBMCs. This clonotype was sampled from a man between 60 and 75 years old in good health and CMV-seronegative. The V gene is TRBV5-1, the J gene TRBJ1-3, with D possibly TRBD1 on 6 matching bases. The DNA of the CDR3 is TGCGCCAGCAGCTTGCCAGGGGAGAGCTCTGGAAACACCATATATTTT. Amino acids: CASSLPGESSGNTIYF.